The 29 T cell receptor beta chains in this list originate from one sample, sequenced in a study of tumor-infiltrating lymphocytes in primary liver carcinoma. Germline DNA was extracted alongside blood RNA, which was obtained from unsorted whole blood. TCR beta cDNA was made from 500 ng total RNA with a constant-region primer. Construction of TCR beta libraries relied on three successive nested multiplex PCR rounds employing slightly modified ARM-PCR. The first two PCR rounds, around 11 cycles each, used TRBV1-TRBV30 forward primers and a C-beta reverse primer. TCRdb passed the multiplex PCR reads through MiXCR, listing each CDR3 protein once. The table includes 200,000 or so distinct CDR3 sequences, less than 75% detected once. Sequencing was performed on peripheral blood. These receptors came from a woman in her fifties or sixties with primary liver carcinoma and hepatitis B virus infection.

The CDR3 region is CASSLGLAGISNSYNEQFF. CDR3 sequence (DNA): TGTGCCAGCAGCTTAGGCCTAGCGGGCATATCGAATTCCTACAATGAGCAGTTCTTC. The gene calls are TRBV7-9 and TRBJ2-1; 8 nucleotides match TRBD2. The germline V gene encodes CDR1 SEHNR and CDR2 FQNEAQ (reference sequence). V dropped 1 base and J dropped 1; count of bases not matched to a gene: 12. CDR3 length equals 19 residues.

Concerning this clonotype itself: A read error may account for a junction end that differs from germline. The V call is TRBV7-9, the J call TRBJ1-2, with a tentative D call TRBD1 (5 bases). The CDR3 spans 13 residues. CDR1 is SEHNR and CDR2 is FQNEAQ in the germline V gene (reference sequence). In nucleotides, the CDR3 is TGTTCCAGCAGCTTTGGGGAAGGGGCTGGCTACACCTTC. Its protein product is CSSSFGEGAGYTF.

As for this clonotype: Mismatch with germline at one junction end may stem from a read error. CDR3 residues: CNVRKGTTIYNEQFF. CDR3 coding DNA: TGCAACGTTCGTAAGGGGACTACCATCTACAATGAGCAGTTCTTC. This sequence joins TRBV29-1 and TRBJ2-1; TRBD2 aligns across 7 bases. The CDR3 has 15 amino acids. CDR1 SQVTM and CDR2 ANQGSEA come from the germline V gene.

Concerning this clonotype: Relative to the germline gene, one junction end is altered; a read error may explain this. This chain uses TRBV4-2 with TRBJ2-3, with TRBD2 matching over 10 bases. Germline CDR1 and CDR2: LGHNA and YNFKEQ. This CDR3 is built from 16 residues. In nucleotides, the CDR3 is TGTGCAAGCAGCCAAGAACTAGCGGGAATCCAAGATACGCAGTATTTT. This translates into CASSQELAGIQDTQYF.

Regarding this clonotype: A much larger clone differs from this one at a single base, so this may be a read error. This CDR3 reads CASSSGTSGYNEHFF. The CDR3 coding sequence is TGTGCCAGCAGTTCTGGGACTAGCGGCTACAATGAGCACTTCTTC. This chain uses TRBV12-3 or TRBV12-4 with TRBJ2-1; 11 nucleotides align to TRBD2. The CDR3 contains 15 residues.

A few counts support this clonotype. V and J are TRBV13 and TRBJ2-5, with TRBD2 as a possible D gene (5 bases). CDR1 is PRHDT, CDR2 FYEKMQ, per germline (reference sequence). CDR3 size: 14 residues. V was trimmed by 0 bases and J by 4 bases, leaving 9 bases between them. CDR3 protein: CASSLGLGRETQYF. The CDR3 DNA sequence: TGTGCCAGCAGCTTAGGGCTGGGGAGAGAGACCCAGTACTTC.

This clonotype is a singleton in its sample. A read error may produce the germline difference seen at one junction end. V is TRBV11-2 and J is TRBJ2-1; no clear D. From germline, CDR1 is SGHAT and CDR2 FQNNGV. The CDR3 contains 15 residues. CDR3 nucleotides: TGTGCCAGCAGTTTAGAAACCAGTCTTTACAGTGAGCAGTTCTTC. This gives the protein CASSLETSLYSEQFF. The full variable domain, with the rest looked up from reference TRBV11-2 and TRBJ2-1, is EAGVAQSPRYKIIEKRQSVAFWCNPISGHATLYWYQQILGQGPKLLIQFQNNGVVDDSQLPKDRFSAERLKGVDSTLKIQPAKLEDSAVYLCASSLETSLYSEQFFGPGTRLTVL.

This sequence joins TRBV29-1 and TRBJ2-5, with 7 bases identical to TRBD2. The V segment lost 8 bases and the J segment 4 bases; nucleotides outside the gene matches: 16. CDR3 length: 15 amino acids. The germline gives CDR1 SQVTM, CDR2 ANQGSEA. As DNA, the CDR3 is TGCAGCATTCGGATTTGCGGGAGTTGGGCAGAGACCCAGTACTTC. Protein: CSIRICGSWAETQYF.

Concerning this clonotype itself: A much larger clone is a single base away; this may be a read error. The V call is TRBV6-5, the J call TRBJ1-5, with unresolved D. The CDR3 spans 11 residues. Germline V gives CDR1 MNHEY, CDR2 SVGAGI. CDR3 region: CASGLGQSQHF. The CDR3, as DNA: TGTGCCAGCGGCTTGGGTCAGTCCCAGCATTTT.

A word on this clonotype: The final CDR3 position lacks the conserved phenylalanine or tryptophan, pointing to a likely read error. This rearrangement joins TRBV11-2 to TRBJ2-7; no clear D gene. Trimming cost V 1 base and J 5 bases, with 12 bases left between them. The CDR3 is 14 residues long. Germline V gene lookup returns CDR1 SGHAT and CDR2 FQNNGV. CDR3 DNA sequence: TGTGCCAGCAGCTTAGGTACAGAGACGAACGAGCAGTACTCC. This encodes CASSLGTETNEQYS.

There are many counts of this clonotype. The rearrangement joins TRBV12-3 or TRBV12-4 to TRBJ1-5; 11 bases agree with TRBD1. V gave up 6 bases and J gave up 4 bases; unmatched junction bases: 5. The CDR3 totals 15 residues. The CDR3 nucleotides are TGTGCCAGCAGACGGGACAGGGGGAGGAATCAGCCCCAGCATTTT. Its translation: CASRRDRGRNQPQHF.

The chain is built from TRBV7-8 and TRBJ2-1; 13 nucleotides line up with TRBD2. The CDR3 spans 16 residues. The germline gives CDR1 SGHVS, CDR2 FQNEAQ. Germline trimming cut 5 bases from V and 7 bases from J; bases unmatched to any gene: 8. CDR3 amino acids: CASSRRTSGSSNEQFF. The DNA of the CDR3 is TGTGCCAGCAGCAGAAGGACTAGCGGGAGTTCGAATGAGCAGTTCTTC. Full variable domain (missing parts from reference TRBV7-8 and TRBJ2-1): GAGVSQSPRYKVAKRGQDVALRCDPISGHVSLFWYQQALGQGPEFLTYFQNEAQLDKSGLPSDRFFAERPEGSVSTLKIQRTQQEDSAVYLCASSRRTSGSSNEQFFGPGTRLTVL.

Note on this clonotype: One junction end disagrees with the germline gene, perhaps due to a read error. J is TRBJ2-7 and V is TRBV11-2, with D perhaps TRBD2 (7 bases). This CDR3 has 15 residues. Germline loops: CDR1 SGHAT, CDR2 FQNNGV. CDR3 amino acids: CASNLERGGLAMQYF. For the CDR3, the DNA is TGTGCCAGCAACTTAGAGAGGGGGGGATTAGCGATGCAGTACTTC.

The genes are TRBV11-1 and TRBJ2-2; 7 nucleotides match TRBD1. Germline V lookup: CDR1 SGHAT, CDR2 FQDESV (reference sequence). There are 14 residues in the CDR3. The junction had 12 bases not matched to a gene; V was cut back by 10 bases and J by 7 bases. DNA of the CDR3: TGTGCCAACAGAAAGACAGGGTCCATCGGGGAGCTGTTTTTT. The encoded protein is CANRKTGSIGELFF.

The J gene is TRBJ1-3, the V gene TRBV7-8; D is undetermined. The CDR3 extends over 13 amino acids. The V end was cut by 1 base, the J end by 3 bases, with 4 bases between. CDR1 and CDR2 (germline): SGHVS, FQNEAQ. The CDR3 region has the DNA TGTGCCAGCAGCTTAGGGGTTGGAAACACCATATATTTT. Translating gives CASSLGVGNTIYF.

Concerning this clonotype: Since the CDR3 does not end with the conserved phenylalanine or tryptophan, this likely comes from a read error. The rearrangement uses TRBV29-1 and TRBJ2-2; TRBD1 might be the D (5 bases). The CDR3 loop spans 13 amino acids. Germline CDR1 is SQVTM and CDR2 is ANQGSEA. Trimming took 6 bases from V and 4 from J, leaving 12 bases between them. CDR3 bases: TGCAGCGTCGATGGCAGGGCCACCGGGGAGCTGTTTTCT. Its protein is CSVDGRATGELFS.

This clonotype was found a few times. This chain joins TRBV30 and TRBJ2-6; D is possibly TRBD2 (6 bases). The CDR3 consists of 15 residues. In germline, CDR1 is GTSNPN, CDR2 SVGIG (reference sequence). V shed 2 bases and J shed 0 bases, with 8 bases lying between them. CDR3 protein: CAWSFGSSGANVLTF. CDR3 DNA sequence: TGTGCCTGGAGTTTCGGGAGCTCTGGGGCCAACGTCCTGACTTTC.

With regard to this clonotype: This may be a read error: a much more frequent sequence differs by one nucleotide. The genes are TRBV12-3 or TRBV12-4 and TRBJ1-2, with TRBD1 as a possible D gene (6 bases). The CDR3 loop spans 15 amino acids. The CDR3 region has the DNA TGTGCCAGCAGAAGGACAGCCTACGCAAGATATGGCTACAACTTC. It is translated as CASRRTAYARYGYNF.

CDR3 sequence reads: CASSLRQTETQYF. CDR3 sequence (DNA): TGTGCCAGCAGCTTAAGACAGACCGAGACCCAGTACTTC. V is TRBV11-3 and J is TRBJ2-5, with a tentative D call TRBD1 (5 bases). CDR3 length: 13 amino acids. Germline V CDR1 and CDR2: SGHNT, YENEEA. With 2 bases removed from V and 5 bases from J, the gap between germline ends came to 9 bases. Complete variable domain (other parts from reference TRBV11-3 and TRBJ2-5): EAGVVQSPRYKIIEKKQPVAFWCNPISGHNTLYWYLQNLGQGPELLIRYENEEAVDDSQLPKDRFSAERLKGVDSTLKIQPAELGDSAVYLCASSLRQTETQYFGPGTRLLVL.

The chain joins TRBV5-6 to TRBJ2-1, with 9 nucleotides matching TRBD2. The J call is uncertain, as TRBJ2-7 better fits the DNA end. The CDR3 has 18 residues. CDR1 is SGHDT and CDR2 is YYEEEE in the germline V gene. CDR3 coding DNA: TGTGCCAGCAGCTGGGAGGCGGCGGGAGGGCCCGCTTATAATGAGCAGTACTTC. This sequence encodes CASSWEAAGGPAYNEQYF.

With regard to this clonotype: A much more abundant neighbour one base away suggests this may be a read error. The chain joins TRBV4-2 to TRBJ2-4; 10 bases agree with TRBD2. This CDR3 is built from 21 residues. Per the germline V gene, CDR1 is LGHNA and CDR2 is YNFKEQ. DNA of the CDR3: TGTGCCGGCAGCCGCTCACCTTCCCAGGCTAGCGGGAGTCTAGCCAAAAACATTCAGTACTTC. Its protein product is CAGSRSPSQASGSLAKNIQYF.

A note on this clonotype: An end of the junction differs from the germline gene, which may be a read error. The rearrangement uses TRBV14 and TRBJ2-3, with unresolved D. This CDR3 spans 14 amino acids. The V gene's germline CDR1 is SGHDN and CDR2 FVKESK. The CDR3 sequence: CTSSQDVDTDTQYF. CDR3 coding DNA: TGTACCAGCAGCCAAGATGTCGACACTGATACGCAGTATTTT.

This clonotype has only a few counts. A read error may be the cause here, since a much bigger clone is one base away. The chain links TRBV29-1 to TRBJ1-1; no firm D call. The germline gives CDR1 SQVTM, CDR2 ANQGSEA. Trimming took off 4 bases at V and 2 bases at J, with 8 bases between the two ends. This CDR3 is built from 12 residues. The CDR3 coding sequence is TGCAGCGTTGCACTCACTAACACTGAAGCTTTCTTT. Its translation: CSVALTNTEAFF.

Of note for this clonotype: This may stem from a read error, because a much larger clone lies one nucleotide away. This sequence joins TRBV29-1 and TRBJ2-1, with D perhaps TRBD1 (6 bases). The CDR3 consists of 13 residues. In germline, CDR1 is SQVTM, CDR2 ANQGSEA. The CDR3: CSVETDSNNEHFF. CDR3 nucleotides: TGCAGCGTTGAAACGGACAGCAACAATGAGCATTTCTTC.

Concerning this clonotype: This may arise from a read error, as a much more abundant clone is one base away. The rearrangement links TRBV6-5 to TRBJ2-2; tentatively, D is TRBD1 (6 bases). The CDR3 covers 15 residues. CDR1 MNHEY and CDR2 SVGAGI come from the germline V gene. CDR3 amino acids: CSSSYTGTGEGELFF. CDR3 nucleotide sequence: TGTTCCAGCAGTTACACAGGGACCGGGGAGGGGGAGCTGTTTTTT.

The chain joins TRBV28 to TRBJ2-7; D unresolved. Per the germline V gene, CDR1 is MDHEN and CDR2 is SYDVKM. Trimming stripped 7 bases from V and 4 bases from J, with 14 bases between. This CDR3 region has 13 residues. The CDR3 DNA reads as TGTGCCAGCAACTCCCATGACGGGTACGAGCAGTACTTC. It is translated as CASNSHDGYEQYF.

The chain combines TRBV6-5 with TRBJ2-5; maybe TRBD1 (7 bases). The CDR3 is 15 amino acids. V was pared by 8 bases and J by 5 bases, with 21 bases between. Germline lookup yields CDR1 MNHEY and CDR2 SVGAGI. CDR3 DNA sequence: TGTGCCAGCGGTAACAGGGCAGGGGGGACCGAGACCCAGTACTTC. It yields the protein CASGNRAGGTETQYF.

This clonotype was observed a handful of times. The genes are TRBV20-1 and TRBJ2-3; 7 bases are a match to TRBD2. After removal of 4 bases from V and 0 bases from J, the junction contained 7 bases not matched to a gene. CDR3 length: 15 amino acids. Germline CDR1 reads DFQATT; CDR2 reads SNEGSKA (reference sequence). The CDR3 nucleotides are TGCAGTGCTATCCTCGGGAGGTTGAGCACAGATACGCAGTATTTT. Translating gives CSAILGRLSTDTQYF.

As to this clonotype: At one of its ends the junction is not consistent with the germline gene, which may arise from a read error. The chain carries TRBV12-3 or TRBV12-4 and TRBJ2-5; 8 bases agree with TRBD1. This CDR3 has 13 residues. The CDR3 here is CASSTDRVRVQYF. DNA of the CDR3: TGTGCTAGCAGTACGGACAGGGTCAGGGTCCAGTACTTC.